This entry lists 2 T cell receptor beta chains sequenced from one sample in a study of T cell repertoires in cytomegalovirus infection. Each CDR3 protein is one row after TCRdb ran MiXCR on the reads. Here the sample spans 200,000 to 300,000 distinct CDR3 sequences, 9% to 15% being singletons. Input material: PBMCs. The source is a human donor in good health (CMV status not recorded). Some clones in this sample may be carry-over from other donors' samples.

The V gene is TRBV19, the J gene TRBJ2-1, with TRBD1 as a possible D gene (6 bases). This CDR3 is 13 amino acids long. Germline V gene lookup returns CDR1 LNHDA and CDR2 SQIVND (reference sequence). V shed 5 bases and J shed 8 bases, with 13 bases lying between them. The CDR3 nucleotides read TGTGCCAGTAGTCCTGACAGGTTAGATGAGCAGTTCTTC. Translated: CASSPDRLDEQFF.

This clonotype was seen a handful of times. The rearrangement links TRBV28 to TRBJ2-2; 8 positions agree with TRBD1. This CDR3 spans 15 amino acids. The V segment lost 8 bases and the J segment 4 bases; nucleotides outside the gene matches: 9. Germline V lookup: CDR1 MDHEN, CDR2 SYDVKM. The CDR3 protein is CASEGQGASTGELFF. CDR3 nucleotides: TGTGCCAGCGAGGGCCAGGGGGCGAGCACCGGGGAGCTGTTTTTT.